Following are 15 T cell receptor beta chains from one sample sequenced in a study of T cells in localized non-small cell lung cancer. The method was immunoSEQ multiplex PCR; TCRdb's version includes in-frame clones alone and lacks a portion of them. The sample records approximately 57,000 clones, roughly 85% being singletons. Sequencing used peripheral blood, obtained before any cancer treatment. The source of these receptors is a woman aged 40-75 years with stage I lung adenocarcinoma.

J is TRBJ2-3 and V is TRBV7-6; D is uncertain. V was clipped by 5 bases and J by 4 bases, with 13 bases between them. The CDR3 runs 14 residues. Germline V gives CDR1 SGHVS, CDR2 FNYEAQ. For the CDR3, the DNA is TGTGCCAGCAGCCGACCCCTAGGCTCAGATACGCAGTATTTT. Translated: CASSRPLGSDTQYF.

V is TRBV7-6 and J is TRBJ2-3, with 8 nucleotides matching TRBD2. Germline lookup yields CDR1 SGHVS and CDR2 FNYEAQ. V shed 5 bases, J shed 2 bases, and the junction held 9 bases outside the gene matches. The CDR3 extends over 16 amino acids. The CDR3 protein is CASSLVAGQNTDTQYF. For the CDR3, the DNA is TGTGCCAGCAGCCTAGTAGCGGGGCAAAACACAGATACGCAGTATTTT.

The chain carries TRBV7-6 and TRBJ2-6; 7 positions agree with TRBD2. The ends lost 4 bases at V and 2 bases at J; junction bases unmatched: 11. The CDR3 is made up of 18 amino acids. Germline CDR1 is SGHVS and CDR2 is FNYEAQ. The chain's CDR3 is CASSSLGGAGAGANVLTF. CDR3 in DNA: TGTGCCAGCAGCTCACTAGGCGGTGCGGGGGCTGGGGCCAACGTCCTGACTTTC.

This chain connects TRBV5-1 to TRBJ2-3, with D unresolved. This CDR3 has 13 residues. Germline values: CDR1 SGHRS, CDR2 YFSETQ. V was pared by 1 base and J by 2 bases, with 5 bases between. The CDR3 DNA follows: TGCGCCAGCAGCTTGACCCCCACAGATACGCAGTATTTT. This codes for CASSLTPTDTQYF.

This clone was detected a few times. CDR3 sequence reads: CASSRLTGGGGGYTF. In nucleotides, the CDR3 is TGTGCCAGCAGTCGCCTCACAGGGGGCGGAGGGGGCTACACCTTC. The chain has TRBV6-6 and TRBJ1-2; 9 bases are a match to TRBD1. Per the germline V gene, CDR1 is MNHNY and CDR2 is SVGAGI (reference sequence). V trimming: 5 bases; J trimming: 8 bases; junction bases outside the gene matches: 12. This CDR3 has 15 residues.

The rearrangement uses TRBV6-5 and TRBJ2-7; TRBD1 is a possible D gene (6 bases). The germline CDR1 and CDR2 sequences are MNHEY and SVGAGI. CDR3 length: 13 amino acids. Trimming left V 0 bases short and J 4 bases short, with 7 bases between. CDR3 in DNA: TGTGCCAGCAGTTACTCCCAGGGGTACGAGCAGTACTTC. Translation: CASSYSQGYEQYF.

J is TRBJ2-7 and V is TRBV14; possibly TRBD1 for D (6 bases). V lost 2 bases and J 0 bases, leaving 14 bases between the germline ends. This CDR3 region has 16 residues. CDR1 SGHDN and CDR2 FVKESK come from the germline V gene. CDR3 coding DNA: TGTGCCAGCAGCCAAAACATCTGGACAGTCTCCTACGAGCAGTACTTC. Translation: CASSQNIWTVSYEQYF.

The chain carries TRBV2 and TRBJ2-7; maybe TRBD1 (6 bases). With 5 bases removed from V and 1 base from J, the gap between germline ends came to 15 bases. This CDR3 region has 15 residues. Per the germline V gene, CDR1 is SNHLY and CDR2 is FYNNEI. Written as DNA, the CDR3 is TGTGCCAGCAGTCTCCCCGGCACAGGGTCCTACGAGCAGTACTTC. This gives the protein CASSLPGTGSYEQYF.

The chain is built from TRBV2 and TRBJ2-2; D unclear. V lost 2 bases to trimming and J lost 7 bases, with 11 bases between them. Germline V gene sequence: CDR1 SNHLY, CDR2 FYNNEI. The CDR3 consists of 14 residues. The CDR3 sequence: CASSERYPSGELFF. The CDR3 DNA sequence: TGTGCCAGCAGTGAAAGATACCCCAGCGGGGAGCTGTTTTTT. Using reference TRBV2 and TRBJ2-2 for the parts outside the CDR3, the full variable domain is EPEVTQTPSHQVTQMGQEVILRCVPISNHLYFYWYRQILGQKVEFLVSFYNNEISEKSEIFDDQFSVERPDGSNFTLKIRSTKLEDSAMYFCASSERYPSGELFFGEGSRLTVL.

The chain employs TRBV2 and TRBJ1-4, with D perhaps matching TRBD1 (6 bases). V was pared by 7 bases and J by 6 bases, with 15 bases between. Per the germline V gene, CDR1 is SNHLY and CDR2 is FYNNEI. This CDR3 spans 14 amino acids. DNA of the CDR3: TGTGCCAGCATGAAGGATTCAGGGGATGAAAAACTGTTTTTT. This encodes CASMKDSGDEKLFF.

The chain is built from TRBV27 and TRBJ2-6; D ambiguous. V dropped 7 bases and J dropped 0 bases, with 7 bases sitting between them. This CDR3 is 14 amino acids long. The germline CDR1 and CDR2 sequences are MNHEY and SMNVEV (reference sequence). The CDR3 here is CASTMNSGANVLTF. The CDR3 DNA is TGTGCCAGCACCATGAACTCTGGGGCCAACGTCCTGACTTTC.

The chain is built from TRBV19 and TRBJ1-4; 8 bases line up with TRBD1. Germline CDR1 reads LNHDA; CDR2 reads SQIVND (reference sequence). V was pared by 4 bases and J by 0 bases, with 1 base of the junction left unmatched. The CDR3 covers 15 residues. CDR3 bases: TGTGCCAGTAGTACAGGGGGCTCAACTAATGAAAAACTGTTTTTT. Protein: CASSTGGSTNEKLFF. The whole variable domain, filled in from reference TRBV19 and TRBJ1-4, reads DGGITQSPKYLFRKEGQNVTLSCEQNLNHDAMYWYRQDPGQGLRLIYYSQIVNDFQKGDIAEGYSVSREKKESFPLTVTSAQKNPTAFYLCASSTGGSTNEKLFFGSGTQLSVL.

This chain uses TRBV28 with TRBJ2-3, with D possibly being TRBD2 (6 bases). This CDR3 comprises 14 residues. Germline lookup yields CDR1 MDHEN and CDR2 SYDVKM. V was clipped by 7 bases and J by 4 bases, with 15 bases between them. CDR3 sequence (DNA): TGTGCCAGCACTCTCGGGGGTTCTGCAGATACGCAGTATTTT. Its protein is CASTLGGSADTQYF.

CDR3 DNA: TGTGCCAGCAGCTCCCAACAGGGTTATAATTCACCCCTCCACTTT. The encoded protein is CASSSQQGYNSPLHF. The chain carries TRBV7-9 and TRBJ1-6; a possible D gene is TRBD1 (6 bases). The CDR3 contains 15 residues. Trimming left V 4 bases short and J 4 bases short, with 11 bases between. In germline, CDR1 is SEHNR, CDR2 FQNEAQ (reference sequence). Together with reference TRBV7-9 and TRBJ1-6, the CDR3 gives the full variable domain: DTGVSQNPRHKITKRGQNVTFRCDPISEHNRLYWYRQTLGQGPEFLTYFQNEAQLEKSRLLSDRFSAERPKGSFSTLEIQRTEQGDSAMYLCASSSQQGYNSPLHFGNGTRLTVT.

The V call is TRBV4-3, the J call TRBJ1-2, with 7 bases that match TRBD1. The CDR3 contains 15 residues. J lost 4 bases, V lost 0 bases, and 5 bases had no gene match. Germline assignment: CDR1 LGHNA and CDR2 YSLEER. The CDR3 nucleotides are TGCGCCAGCAGCCAAGATAGGGACAGCATCTATGGCTACACCTTC. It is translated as CASSQDRDSIYGYTF.